Each of the 15 T cell receptor beta chains below was sequenced from the same sample in a study of Ad26.COV2.S vaccination and SARS-CoV-2 variants. Treatment of the sample: about 20 received Ad26.COV2.S at low or high dose, single or two shots; roughly 5 received placebo; per-sample allocation not given. Sampling was done on day 63 after the first vaccine or placebo injection. The method was immunoSEQ multiplex PCR; TCRdb's version includes in-frame clones alone and lacks a portion of them. Among around 270,000 clones listed, roughly nine tenths were seen once. The specimen was peripheral blood, collected in a trial of Ad26.COV2.S vaccine versus placebo. These receptors all come from a person aged 18 to 59 who received the Ad26.COV2.S COVID-19 vaccine or a placebo.

The CDR3 spells CASSKPRGQNTEAFF. The CDR3 DNA sequence: TGTGCCAGCAGCAAACCCAGGGGGCAGAACACTGAAGCTTTCTTT. The chain employs TRBV5-5 and TRBJ1-1; 8 nucleotides match TRBD1. CDR1 is SGHKS and CDR2 is YYEKEE in the germline V gene (reference sequence). V trimming: 4 bases; J trimming: 1 base; junction bases outside the gene matches: 6. This CDR3 comprises 15 residues. Full variable domain (outside the CDR3, taken from reference TRBV5-5 and TRBJ1-1): DAGVTQSPTHLIKTRGQQVTLRCSPISGHKSVSWYQQVLGQGPQFIFQYYEKEERGRGNFPDRFSARQFPNYSSELNVNALLLGDSALYLCASSKPRGQNTEAFFGQGTRLTVV.

The V and J genes are TRBV18 and TRBJ2-6, with D perhaps TRBD1 (5 bases). V lost 2 bases, J lost 0 bases, and 11 bases lay in between. CDR3 size: 17 residues. CDR1 KGHSH and CDR2 LQKENI come from the germline V gene. The CDR3 sequence: CASSPIQGSSGANVLTF. Written as DNA, the CDR3 is TGTGCCAGCTCACCAATCCAGGGCAGCTCTGGGGCCAACGTCCTGACTTTC.

Points on this clone: Other DNA sequences from this sample encode an identical CDR3 as well. The chain joins TRBV7-9 to TRBJ2-6, with D perhaps TRBD2 (6 bases). This CDR3 has 15 amino acids. Germline V lookup: CDR1 SEHNR, CDR2 FQNEAQ (reference sequence). Trimming left V 5 bases short and J 1 base short, with 9 bases between. CDR3 residues: CASSPGGSGANVLTF. The CDR3 nucleotides read TGTGCCAGCAGCCCTGGGGGGTCTGGGGCCAACGTCCTGACTTTC.

The chain joins TRBV29-1 to TRBJ2-1; TRBD1 aligns across 9 bases. Germline-derived CDR1 and CDR2 are SQVTM and ANQGSEA. Trimming cost V 0 bases and J 4 bases; bases outside gene matches: 7. The CDR3 runs to 16 residues. The CDR3 bases are TGCAGCGTTGAAGATAAAGGGACAGGGACATACAATGAGCAGTTCTTC. It is translated as CSVEDKGTGTYNEQFF.

The chain carries TRBV27 and TRBJ1-4; a possible D gene is TRBD1 (5 bases). CDR3 length equals 18 residues. V lost 2 bases and J 5 bases, leaving 21 bases between the germline ends. Germline CDR1 MNHEY, CDR2 SMNVEV (reference sequence). The CDR3 DNA sequence: TGTGCCAGCAGTTTAAGGCCCCCACACGGGGGTCTCAATGAAAAACTGTTTTTT. This sequence encodes CASSLRPPHGGLNEKLFF. Combining the CDR3 with reference TRBV27 and TRBJ1-4 gives the whole variable domain EAQVTQNPRYLITVTGKKLTVTCSQNMNHEYMSWYRQDPGLGLRQIYYSMNVEVTDKGDVPEGYKVSRKEKRNFPLILESPSPNQTSLYFCASSLRPPHGGLNEKLFFGSGTQLSVL.

The V and J genes are TRBV11-1 and TRBJ1-4, with a possible D match to TRBD1 (5 bases). This CDR3 region has 11 residues. CDR1 is SGHAT, CDR2 FQDESV, per germline (reference sequence). V was pared by 4 bases and J by 16 bases, with 13 bases between. CDR3 nucleotides: TGTGCCAGCAGCTCCGGGGGGATGGAGTTTTTT. This gives the protein CASSSGGMEFF.

For the CDR3, the DNA is TGTGCCAGCAGTGAAACGCCGGGACAGGGGATCGGGGAGCTGTTTTTT. It translates to CASSETPGQGIGELFF. The chain links TRBV6-1 to TRBJ2-2, with TRBD1 matching 10 bases. CDR3 length equals 16 residues. Trimming took 2 bases from V and 7 from J; bases not matched to a gene: 7. CDR1 MNHNS and CDR2 SASEGT come from the germline V gene.

This clone was observed a few times. The chain links TRBV5-1 to TRBJ2-2, with D possibly matching TRBD2 (6 bases). This CDR3 comprises 16 residues. Trimming pared 0 bases from V and 3 bases from J, leaving 12 bases between. Germline assignment: CDR1 SGHRS and CDR2 YFSETQ. DNA for the CDR3: TGCGCCAGCAGCTTGGGTCCGGGACTTTACACCGGGGAGCTGTTTTTT. As protein: CASSLGPGLYTGELFF.

The V call is TRBV4-2, the J call TRBJ2-2; D is uncertain. The germline CDR1 and CDR2 sequences are LGHNA and YNFKEQ. The CDR3 extends over 15 amino acids. The V end lost 4 bases, the J end lost 0 bases, and 9 bases lay between the germline ends. The CDR3 region is CASSRGRSNTGELFF. As DNA, the CDR3 is TGTGCCAGCAGCCGCGGACGTTCGAACACCGGGGAGCTGTTTTTT.

V usage is TRBV25-1 and J usage is TRBJ2-3, with TRBD1 as a possible D gene (6 bases). Trimming cost V 2 bases and J 3 bases, with 12 bases left between them. The CDR3 contains 15 residues. CDR1 and CDR2 from the germline V gene are MGHDK and SYGVNS. The CDR3 nucleotides are TGTGCCAGCAGTGAAAAATGGGGGCCTACAGATACGCAGTATTTT. Residues: CASSEKWGPTDTQYF. The full variable domain, with the rest looked up from reference TRBV25-1 and TRBJ2-3, is EADIYQTPRYLVIGTGKKITLECSQTMGHDKMYWYQQDPGMELHLIHYSYGVNSTEKGDLSSESTVSRIRTEHFPLTLESARPSHTSQYLCASSEKWGPTDTQYFGPGTRLTVL.

The chain uses TRBV7-9 and TRBJ1-1; D is uncertain. The CDR3 length is 16 residues. Trimming cost V 4 bases and J 3 bases, with 18 bases left between them. Germline V gives CDR1 SEHNR, CDR2 FQNEAQ (reference sequence). CDR3 loop: CASSSLNVRGDTEAFF. CDR3 DNA sequence: TGTGCCAGCAGCTCCCTTAATGTTCGAGGAGACACTGAAGCTTTCTTT.

This chain connects TRBV7-2 to TRBJ2-1; weak D call: TRBD1 (6 bases). V lost 5 bases to trimming and J lost 2 bases, with 19 bases between them. In germline, CDR1 is SGHTA, CDR2 FQGNSA. This CDR3 spans 17 amino acids. In DNA, the CDR3 is TGTGCCAGCAGCCCCCGACATAAGACAGGTGCCTACAATGAGCAGTTCTTC. Residues: CASSPRHKTGAYNEQFF.

The rearrangement uses TRBV6-1 and TRBJ2-3; possibly TRBD2 for D (6 bases). CDR1 is MNHNS, CDR2 SASEGT, per germline. CDR3 length: 14 residues. Trimming removed 2 bases from V and 3 bases from J, with 9 bases in between. The CDR3 is CASSETSFTDTQYF. The CDR3 DNA follows: TGTGCCAGCAGTGAAACTAGCTTTACAGATACGCAGTATTTT.

This chain uses TRBV7-8 with TRBJ2-7; TRBD1 aligns across 8 bases. In germline, CDR1 is SGHVS, CDR2 FQNEAQ. The CDR3 spans 16 residues. Trimming removed 0 bases from V and 4 bases from J; junction bases left unmatched: 8. Here the CDR3 reads CASSLALLDRGYEQYF. The CDR3 DNA is TGTGCCAGCAGCTTAGCGCTTCTAGACAGGGGTTACGAGCAGTACTTC.

This chain links TRBV5-6 with TRBJ1-2; TRBD1 might be the D (5 bases). The CDR3 runs 14 residues. CDR1 is SGHDT, CDR2 YYEEEE, per germline. Trimming shortened V by 2 bases and J by 8 bases, and 16 bases separated the two germline ends. CDR3 sequence: CASSFGTSPSGYTF. The CDR3 region has the DNA TGTGCCAGCAGCTTTGGGACCTCGCCGTCAGGCTACACCTTC.